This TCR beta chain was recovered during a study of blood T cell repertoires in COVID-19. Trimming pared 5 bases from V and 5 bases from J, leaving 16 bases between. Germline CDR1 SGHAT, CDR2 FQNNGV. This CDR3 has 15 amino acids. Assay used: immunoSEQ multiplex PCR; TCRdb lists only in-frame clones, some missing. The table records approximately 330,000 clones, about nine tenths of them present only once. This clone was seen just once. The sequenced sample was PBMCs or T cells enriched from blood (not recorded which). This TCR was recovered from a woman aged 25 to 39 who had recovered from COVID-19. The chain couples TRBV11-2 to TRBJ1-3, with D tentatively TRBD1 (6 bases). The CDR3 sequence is CASSTTTGWRNTIYF. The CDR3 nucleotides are TGTGCCAGCAGCACAACTACAGGGTGGAGAAACACCATATATTTT.